A single sample gave rise to the 27 T cell receptor beta chains below, sequenced in a study of T cell repertoires in cytomegalovirus infection (dated by TCRdb to between 2018 and 2021). TCRdb lists the instrument as Illumina HiSeq 1500. TCRdb cleaned the public reads at Q25 with fastp, built clones with MiXCR and kept in-frame beta chains. Rows with a matching CDR3 protein are joined into one entry that keeps the most common DNA and genes. For this sample the table gives approximately 110,000 distinct CDR3 sequences, of which about 32% were detected only once. The ten largest clones take up 58% of the sample. This sample's treatment or condition label indicates: in vitro stimulation with specific CMV peptide epitopes to enrich CMV-specific T cells. Their specific antigens are unknown. The sample in question was CD8+ T cells from cultured PBMCs, obtained from culture after CMV antigen stimulation. These receptors were collected from a human donor in good health (CMV status not recorded). Some clones in this sample may be carry-over from other donors' samples.

This clonotype was seen many times. The chain uses TRBV2 and TRBJ2-1, with TRBD1 identical over 7 bases. The CDR3 is 13 amino acids. The germline V gene has CDR1 SNHLY and CDR2 FYNNEI. V gave up 4 bases and J gave up 4 bases; unmatched junction bases: 1. The CDR3 here is CASSARGYNEQFF. CDR3 nucleotides: TGTGCCAGCAGTGCCAGGGGGTACAATGAGCAGTTCTTC. Using reference TRBV2 and TRBJ2-1 for the parts outside the CDR3, the full variable domain is EPEVTQTPSHQVTQMGQEVILRCVPISNHLYFYWYRQILGQKVEFLVSFYNNEISEKSEIFDDQFSVERPDGSNFTLKIRSTKLEDSAMYFCASSARGYNEQFFGPGTRLTVL.

This clonotype was recorded a few times. The V and J genes are TRBV7-9 and TRBJ2-1, with 8 bases matching TRBD2. Germline V lookup: CDR1 SEHNR, CDR2 FQNEAQ (reference sequence). With V trimmed by 8 bases and J by 2 bases, 8 bases remained unmatched. The CDR3 length is 15 residues. This CDR3 is CASHMSGGAYNEQFF. The CDR3, as DNA: TGTGCCAGCCATATGTCCGGGGGGGCCTACAATGAGCAGTTCTTC.

The table lists this clonotype with a few counts. The rearrangement uses TRBV7-9 and TRBJ1-3; TRBD1 is a possible D gene (5 bases). Germline CDR1 is SEHNR and CDR2 is FQNEAQ (reference sequence). Trimming removed 3 bases from V and 1 base from J, with 7 bases in between. The CDR3 length is 14 residues. The CDR3 loop is CASSLGTSGNTIYF. As DNA, the CDR3 is TGTGCCAGCAGCTTGGGGACTTCTGGAAACACCATATATTTT.

This clonotype has a count of ten or more. The rearrangement links TRBV7-8 to TRBJ1-6; 8 positions match TRBD1. CDR1 is SGHVS and CDR2 is FQNEAQ in the germline V gene. This CDR3 is 14 amino acids long. V was pared by 3 bases and J by 7 bases, with 2 bases of the junction left unmatched. CDR3 amino acids: CASSFRDRNSPLHF. In DNA form, the CDR3 reads TGTGCCAGCAGCTTCCGGGACAGGAATTCACCCCTCCACTTT. Looking up the rest from reference TRBV7-8 and TRBJ1-6 gives the full variable domain: GAGVSQSPRYKVAKRGQDVALRCDPISGHVSLFWYQQALGQGPEFLTYFQNEAQLDKSGLPSDRFFAERPEGSVSTLKIQRTQQEDSAVYLCASSFRDRNSPLHFGNGTRLTVT.

The rearrangement links TRBV27 to TRBJ2-3; 13 bases map to TRBD2. V trimming: 5 bases; J trimming: 2 bases; junction bases outside the gene matches: 7. The length of the CDR3 is 17 residues. Germline assignment: CDR1 MNHEY and CDR2 SMNVEV (reference sequence). The DNA for the CDR3 is TGTGCCAGCAGTCAACGGACTAGCGGGGGCCCCACAGATACGCAGTATTTT. Its translation: CASSQRTSGGPTDTQYF.

The chain joins TRBV6-5 to TRBJ2-5, with a possible D match to TRBD1 (6 bases). V shed 6 bases and J shed 5 bases, with 13 bases lying between them. This CDR3 comprises 13 residues. CDR1 is MNHEY and CDR2 is SVGAGI in the germline V gene. CDR3 coding DNA: TGTGCCAGCAGCGAACAGGGCGGGGAGACCCAGTACTTC. Protein product: CASSEQGGETQYF.

This clonotype was seen only a few times. This chain uses TRBV19 with TRBJ2-2, with D hard to call. Trimming pared 0 bases from V and 0 bases from J, leaving 8 bases between. The CDR3 has 16 amino acids. CDR1 and CDR2 (germline): LNHDA, SQIVND (reference sequence). Here the CDR3 DNA reads TGTGCCAGTAGTATAGATCTGTGGCCGAACACCGGGGAGCTGTTTTTT. Amino acids: CASSIDLWPNTGELFF.

This rearrangement joins TRBV27 to TRBJ2-1, with D hard to call. V lost 0 bases, J lost 0 bases, and 6 bases lay in between. The CDR3 length is 15 residues. Germline CDR1 MNHEY, CDR2 SMNVEV (reference sequence). The CDR3 sequence: CASSLSLSSYNEQFF. Here the CDR3 DNA reads TGTGCCAGCAGTTTATCTTTGAGCTCCTACAATGAGCAGTTCTTC.

This chain links TRBV6-2 or TRBV6-3 with TRBJ2-1; 7 bases map to TRBD2. Trimming at V came to 0 bases and at J to 2 bases, leaving 4 bases not matched to a gene. Germline V gene data show CDR1 as MNHEY and CDR2 as SVGEGT. This CDR3 is built from 16 residues. For the CDR3, the DNA is TGTGCCAGCAGTTACTCGGGAGGGGCTCCCTACAATGAGCAGTTCTTC. Translated, it gives CASSYSGGAPYNEQFF.

This clonotype was detected ten times or more. The rearrangement uses TRBV4-1 and TRBJ1-5; D remains ambiguous. The CDR3 consists of 12 residues. Trimming removed 1 base from V and 7 bases from J, with 5 bases in between. The germline V gene encodes CDR1 MGHRA and CDR2 YSYEKL. The CDR3 spells CASSQGSQPQHF. The CDR3 bases are TGCGCCAGCAGCCAAGGTTCCCAGCCCCAGCATTTT.

This clonotype was detected many times. The V call is TRBV18, the J call TRBJ2-2; D possibly corresponds to TRBD1 (6 bases). V lost 1 base and J lost 2, with 11 bases in between. CDR3 length: 16 amino acids. Looked up from germline, CDR1 is KGHSH and CDR2 is LQKENI. The CDR3: CASSPQTGSNTGELFF. CDR3 nucleotides: TGTGCCAGCTCACCACAGACAGGATCTAACACCGGGGAGCTGTTTTTT.

This clonotype has more than one count but fewer than ten. The chain joins TRBV4-2 to TRBJ1-4; no reliable D call. The CDR3 length is 16 residues. CDR1 is LGHNA and CDR2 is YNFKEQ in the germline V gene. With 1 base removed from V and 8 bases from J, the gap between germline ends came to 17 bases. The CDR3 loop is CASSQGLIRLGEKLFF. The CDR3 region has the DNA TGTGCCAGCAGCCAAGGGCTTATTCGGTTGGGGGAAAAACTGTTTTTT.

This clonotype occurred a few times. CDR3: CASGYSSYEQYF. The CDR3 nucleotides are TGTGCCAGCGGATACAGTTCCTACGAGCAGTACTTC. The chain joins TRBV12-3 or TRBV12-4 to TRBJ2-7, with D hard to call. The CDR3 loop spans 12 amino acids. Trimming removed 8 bases at V and 1 base at J, with 9 bases between.

This chain connects TRBV20-1 to TRBJ1-2; maybe TRBD1 (5 bases). Looked up from germline, CDR1 is DFQATT and CDR2 is SNEGSKA (reference sequence). Trimming took 3 bases from V and 1 from J, leaving 12 bases between them. The CDR3 runs 14 residues. The CDR3 is CSASDRKNNYGYTF. For the CDR3, the DNA is TGCAGTGCTAGTGACAGAAAGAATAACTATGGCTACACCTTC.

This sequence joins TRBV5-5 and TRBJ2-3, with D possibly being TRBD1 (5 bases). The V gene's germline CDR1 is SGHKS and CDR2 YYEKEE (reference sequence). The V end was cut by 0 bases, the J end by 5 bases, with 13 bases between. The length of the CDR3 is 15 residues. The CDR3 sequence: CASSLEGSGRDTQYF. The CDR3 region has the DNA TGTGCCAGCAGCTTGGAGGGGTCTGGGCGAGATACGCAGTATTTT.

This clonotype was observed a few times. V is TRBV4-3 and J is TRBJ1-1; a weak D match, TRBD1 (5 bases). Germline lookup yields CDR1 LGHNA and CDR2 YSLEER. The V end lost 3 bases, the J end lost 0 bases, and 20 bases lay between the germline ends. The CDR3 has 18 residues. The CDR3 loop reads CASSQESGLLSMNTEAFF. The CDR3 DNA reads TGCGCCAGCAGCCAGGAGTCAGGGCTACTTTCTATGAACACTGAAGCTTTCTTT.

J is TRBJ1-1 and V is TRBV19; 9 nucleotides agree with TRBD1. The CDR3 length is 14 residues. V lost 5 bases to trimming and J lost 1 base; unmatched junction nucleotides: 2. Germline V gene lookup returns CDR1 LNHDA and CDR2 SQIVND (reference sequence). The CDR3 DNA is TGTGCCAGTAGTGCGGGACAGGGGAACACTGAAGCTTTCTTT. Residues: CASSAGQGNTEAFF.

The chain recombines TRBV2 with TRBJ2-3; possible D gene TRBD1, 6 bases. Germline values: CDR1 SNHLY, CDR2 FYNNEI. Trimming pared 5 bases from V and 4 bases from J, leaving 28 bases between. The CDR3 has 19 residues. The CDR3, as DNA: TGTGCCAGCAGTAAGCCGGGACACACTGGCCCTACTGCCCCAGATACGCAGTATTTT. This codes for CASSKPGHTGPTAPDTQYF. Full variable domain (remainder filled in from reference TRBV2 and TRBJ2-3): EPEVTQTPSHQVTQMGQEVILRCVPISNHLYFYWYRQILGQKVEFLVSFYNNEISEKSEIFDDQFSVERPDGSNFTLKIRSTKLEDSAMYFCASSKPGHTGPTAPDTQYFGPGTRLTVL.

A few counts support this clonotype. The CDR3 region is CASSYSGPHTEAFF. The CDR3, as DNA: TGTGCCAGCAGTTACTCGGGACCGCACACTGAAGCTTTCTTT. The rearrangement links TRBV6-2 or TRBV6-3 to TRBJ1-1; D is possibly TRBD1 (5 bases). The CDR3 sequence is 14 residues long. Germline values: CDR1 MNHEY, CDR2 SVGEGT. V shed 0 bases and J shed 3 bases, with 8 bases lying between them.

This clonotype was observed a few times. This chain joins TRBV4-1 and TRBJ1-4, with TRBD1 as a possible D gene (5 bases). Germline CDR1 is MGHRA and CDR2 is YSYEKL. Trimming took 0 bases from V and 8 from J, leaving 7 bases between them. The CDR3 runs to 13 residues. CDR3 sequence reads: CASSQEGVEKLFF. The CDR3 nucleotides read TGCGCCAGCAGCCAAGAAGGGGTGGAAAAACTGTTTTTT.

This clonotype was picked up a small number of times. The genes are TRBV7-2 and TRBJ1-3; possibly TRBD1 for D (6 bases). The CDR3 has 14 residues. CDR1 and CDR2 (germline): SGHTA, FQGNSA. The CDR3 DNA reads as TGTGATCCAGGGGACTCTCAAGGTGGAAACACCATATATTTT. It yields the protein CDPGDSQGGNTIYF.

This clonotype was recorded at least ten times. The chain has TRBV14 and TRBJ2-7, with D uncertain. Germline V gene data show CDR1 as SGHDN and CDR2 as FVKESK. This CDR3 spans 12 amino acids. Trimming stripped 8 bases from V and 2 bases from J, with 10 bases between. Here the CDR3 DNA reads TGTGCCAGCTCAGGAGAGACCTACGAGCAGTACTTC. This codes for CASSGETYEQYF.

This chain connects TRBV7-9 to TRBJ1-1; D is unclear. The CDR3 spans 12 residues. The germline V gene has CDR1 SEHNR and CDR2 FQNEAQ (reference sequence). Trimming cost V 5 bases and J 11 bases, with 15 bases left between them. The CDR3 reads CASSPGSAGAFF. CDR3 in DNA: TGTGCCAGCAGCCCCGGGAGCGCCGGGGCTTTCTTT.

V usage is TRBV19 and J usage is TRBJ2-2; 12 positions match TRBD1. Germline V CDR1 and CDR2: LNHDA, SQIVND (reference sequence). This CDR3 has 15 residues. V shed 7 bases, J shed 7 bases, and the junction held 7 bases outside the gene matches. The CDR3 DNA reads TGTGCCAGTATGGGGGACAGGGGGCGAGTCGGGGAGCTGTTTTTT. It yields the protein CASMGDRGRVGELFF.

This clonotype was seen more than once but under ten times. V and J are TRBV6-6 and TRBJ2-7; no clear D gene. Germline assignment: CDR1 MNHNY and CDR2 SVGAGI (reference sequence). V lost 2 bases to trimming and J lost 2 bases, with 7 bases between them. The CDR3 length is 13 residues. The CDR3 nucleotides read TGTGCCAGCAGTTACCGCAGTACCTACGAGCAGTACTTC. This gives the protein CASSYRSTYEQYF.

This clonotype was recorded a few times. The gene calls are TRBV6-6 and TRBJ2-5; 7 nucleotides line up with TRBD1. Germline assignment: CDR1 MNHNY and CDR2 SVGAGI (reference sequence). This CDR3 comprises 14 residues. Germline trimming cut 2 bases from V and 3 bases from J; bases unmatched to any gene: 3. The CDR3 is CASSYTDREETQYF. The CDR3 DNA sequence: TGTGCCAGCAGTTACACCGACAGGGAAGAGACCCAGTACTTC.

In this sample, this clonotype turned up many times. V and J are TRBV7-2 and TRBJ1-4; maybe TRBD1 (6 bases). Germline CDR1 reads SGHTA; CDR2 reads FQGNSA. The CDR3 is 15 amino acids. V was pared by 4 bases and J by 5 bases, with 14 bases between. The CDR3 nucleotides read TGTGCCAGCAGCTCCCGGGGGCTTCGGAATGAAAAACTGTTTTTT. This gives the protein CASSSRGLRNEKLFF.